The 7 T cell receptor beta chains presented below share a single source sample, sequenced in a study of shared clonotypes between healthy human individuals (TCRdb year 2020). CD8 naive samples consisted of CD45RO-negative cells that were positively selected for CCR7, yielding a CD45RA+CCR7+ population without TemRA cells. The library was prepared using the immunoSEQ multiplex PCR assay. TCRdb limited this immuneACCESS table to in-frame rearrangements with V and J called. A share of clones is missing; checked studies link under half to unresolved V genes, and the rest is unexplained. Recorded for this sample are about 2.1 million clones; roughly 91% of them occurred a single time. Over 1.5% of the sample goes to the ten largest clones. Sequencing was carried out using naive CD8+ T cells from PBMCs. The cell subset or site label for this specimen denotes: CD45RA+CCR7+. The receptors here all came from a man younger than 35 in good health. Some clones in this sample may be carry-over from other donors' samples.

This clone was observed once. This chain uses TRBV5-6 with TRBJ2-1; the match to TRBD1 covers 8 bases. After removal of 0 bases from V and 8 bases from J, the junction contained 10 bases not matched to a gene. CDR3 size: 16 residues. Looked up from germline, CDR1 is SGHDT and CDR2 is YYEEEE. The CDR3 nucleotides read TGTGCCAGCAGCTTGGCGGGCAGGGGGCTAGAGGATGAGCAGTTCTTC. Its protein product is CASSLAGRGLEDEQFF.

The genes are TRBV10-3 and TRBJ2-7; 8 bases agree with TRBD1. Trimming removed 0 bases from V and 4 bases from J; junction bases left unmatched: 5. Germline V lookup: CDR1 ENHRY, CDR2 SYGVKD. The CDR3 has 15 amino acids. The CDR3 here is CAISESPGGLYEQYF. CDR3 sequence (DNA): TGTGCCATCAGTGAGTCTCCAGGGGGCTTATACGAGCAGTACTTC.

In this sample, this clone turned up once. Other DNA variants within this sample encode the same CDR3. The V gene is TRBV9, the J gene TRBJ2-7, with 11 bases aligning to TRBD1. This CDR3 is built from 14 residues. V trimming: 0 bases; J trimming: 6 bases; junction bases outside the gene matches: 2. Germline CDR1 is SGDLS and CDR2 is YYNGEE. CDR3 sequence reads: CASSVGTGGGEQYF. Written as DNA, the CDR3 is TGTGCCAGCAGCGTAGGGACAGGGGGCGGCGAGCAGTACTTC.

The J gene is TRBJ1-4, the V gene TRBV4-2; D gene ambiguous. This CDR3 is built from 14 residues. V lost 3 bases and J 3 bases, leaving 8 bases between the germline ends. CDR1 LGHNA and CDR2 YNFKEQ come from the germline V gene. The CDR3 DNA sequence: TGTGCCAGCAGCCAGTTGGCCTCTAATGAAAAACTGTTTTTT. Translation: CASSQLASNEKLFF.

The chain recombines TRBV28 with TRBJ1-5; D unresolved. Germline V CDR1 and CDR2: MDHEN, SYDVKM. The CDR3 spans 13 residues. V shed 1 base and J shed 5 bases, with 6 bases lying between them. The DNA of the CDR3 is TGTGCCAGCAGTTTATTCAAGTATCAGCCCCAGCATTTT. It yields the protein CASSLFKYQPQHF. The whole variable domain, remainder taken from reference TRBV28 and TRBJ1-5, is DVKVTQSSRYLVKRTGEKVFLECVQDMDHENMFWYRQDPGLGLRLIYFSYDVKMKEKGDIPEGYSVSREKKERFSLILESASTNQTSMYLCASSLFKYQPQHFGDGTRLSIL.

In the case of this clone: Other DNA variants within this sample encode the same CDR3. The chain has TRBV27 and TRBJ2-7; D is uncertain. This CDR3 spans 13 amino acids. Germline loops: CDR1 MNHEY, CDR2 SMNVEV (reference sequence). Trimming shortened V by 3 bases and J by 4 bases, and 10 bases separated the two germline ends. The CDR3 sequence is CASSLYGPYEQYF. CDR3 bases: TGTGCCAGCAGTTTGTACGGACCGTACGAGCAGTACTTC.

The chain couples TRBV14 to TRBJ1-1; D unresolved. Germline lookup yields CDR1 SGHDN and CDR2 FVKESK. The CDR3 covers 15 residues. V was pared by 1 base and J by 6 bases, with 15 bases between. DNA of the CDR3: TGTGCCAGCAGCCAAGTGGCCGCCGGGGAGGCTGAAGCTTTCTTT. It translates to CASSQVAAGEAEAFF.